The 21 T cell receptor beta chains below come from one sample, sequenced in a study of shared clonotypes between healthy human individuals. Sequencing was performed with immunoSEQ multiplex PCR; in TCRdb, only in-frame clones are kept and a portion is missing. The data hold around 1.1 million clones, with approximately 80% observed a single time. The sequenced sample consisted of memory CD4+ T cells from PBMCs. Subset described: CD45RA-negative fraction. These receptors were collected from a man aged 18-30 years in good health. Some clones in this sample may be carry-over from other donors' samples.

This clone appeared many times. The chain is built from TRBV6-6 and TRBJ1-1, with 7 bases fitting TRBD1. This CDR3 contains 16 residues. V shed 0 bases and J 5 bases; nucleotides not matched to a gene: 9. Germline CDR1 reads MNHNY; CDR2 reads SVGAGI (reference sequence). The CDR3 DNA follows: TGTGCCAGCAGTTACTCGGACCAGGGGGACCGGACTGAAGCTTTCTTT. The encoded protein is CASSYSDQGDRTEAFF.

The J gene is TRBJ2-7, the V gene TRBV11-3; 9 bases fit TRBD2. The CDR3 runs to 15 residues. With V trimmed by 1 base and J by 2 bases, 3 bases remained unmatched. Looked up from germline, CDR1 is SGHNT and CDR2 is YENEEA. The DNA of the CDR3 is TGTGCCAGCAGCTTAGGGTCTAGCGGGGCCTACGAGCAGTACTTC. Amino acids: CASSLGSSGAYEQYF.

The V and J genes are TRBV6-1 and TRBJ1-2; 7 bases match TRBD1. CDR3 size: 14 residues. V lost 6 bases to trimming and J lost 4 bases; unmatched junction nucleotides: 8. Germline V gives CDR1 MNHNS, CDR2 SASEGT. CDR3 DNA sequence: TGTGCCAGCAGGGGGGGACAGTTAGGCTATGGCTACACCTTC. Amino acids: CASRGGQLGYGYTF.

This chain uses TRBV2 with TRBJ2-7, with 8 positions matching TRBD1. V dropped 7 bases and J dropped 4; count of bases not matched to a gene: 12. Germline CDR1 reads SNHLY; CDR2 reads FYNNEI. There are 15 residues in the CDR3. CDR3 region: CASTSRAGGGYEQYF. As DNA, the CDR3 is TGTGCCAGCACCTCAAGGGCAGGGGGCGGTTACGAGCAGTACTTC.

This clone was seen ten or more times. The chain combines TRBV30 with TRBJ2-2, with D uncertain. The CDR3 is 12 residues long. The germline V and J ends were trimmed by 5 bases and 6 bases, with 10 bases remaining between them. CDR1 GTSNPN and CDR2 SVGIG come from the germline V gene (reference sequence). The CDR3 nucleotides read TGTGCCTGGGACCTTTCGGCCGGGGAGCTGTTTTTT. Residues: CAWDLSAGELFF.

CDR3 sequence: CASSLYGSGYNEQFF. The CDR3 nucleotides read TGTGCCAGCAGCTTATACGGGAGTGGGTACAATGAGCAGTTCTTC. The chain is built from TRBV11-2 and TRBJ2-1, with D perhaps TRBD2 (6 bases). From germline, CDR1 is SGHAT and CDR2 FQNNGV. The CDR3 totals 15 residues. V dropped 2 bases and J dropped 4 bases, with 12 bases sitting between them.

V is TRBV5-4 and J is TRBJ2-6; D remains ambiguous. Germline V CDR1 and CDR2: SGHNT, YYREEE (reference sequence). This CDR3 spans 15 amino acids. V gave up 4 bases and J gave up 2 bases, with 10 bases separating them. The CDR3 region is CASSLDLAGANVLTF. In nucleotides, the CDR3 is TGTGCCAGCAGCCTCGATCTGGCTGGGGCCAACGTCCTGACTTTC.

The V gene is TRBV5-1, the J gene TRBJ2-1; 9 bases match TRBD2. The V segment lost 4 bases and the J segment 5 bases; nucleotides outside the gene matches: 10. Germline CDR1 is SGHRS and CDR2 is YFSETQ. The CDR3 has 16 amino acids. Written as DNA, the CDR3 is TGCGCCAGCAGCAACTTAGCGGGAGAACTTAACAATGAGCAGTTCTTC. Its protein product is CASSNLAGELNNEQFF.

This clone was seen a single time. This chain joins TRBV7-3 and TRBJ2-2, with 8 bases lining up with TRBD2. V shed 2 bases, J shed 3 bases, and the junction held 11 bases outside the gene matches. The CDR3 is 18 residues long. The germline V gene encodes CDR1 SGHTA and CDR2 FQGTGA. The CDR3 DNA reads TGTGCCAGCAGCTTACCCCCTGGGACTAGTCCTCACACCGGGGAGCTGTTTTTT. This sequence encodes CASSLPPGTSPHTGELFF.

The chain carries TRBV4-3 and TRBJ1-3; D remains ambiguous. Trimming left V 0 bases short and J 0 bases short, with 6 bases between. The CDR3 is 15 residues long. Germline assignment: CDR1 LGHNA and CDR2 YSLEER. The CDR3 protein is CASSQDGRSGNTIYF. DNA of the CDR3: TGCGCCAGCAGCCAAGATGGTCGCTCTGGAAACACCATATATTTT.

This clone was observed at least ten times. This chain joins TRBV15 and TRBJ2-2; a possible D gene is TRBD1 (5 bases). CDR1 and CDR2 (germline): LNHNV, YYDKDF (reference sequence). V was shortened by 4 bases and J by 1 base, with 7 bases between the two germline ends. CDR3 length: 14 residues. The CDR3 sequence is CATSKDRNTGELFF. CDR3 DNA sequence: TGTGCCACCAGCAAAGACAGGAACACCGGGGAGCTGTTTTTT. Full variable domain (rest looked up from reference TRBV15 and TRBJ2-2): DAMVIQNPRYQVTQFGKPVTLSCSQTLNHNVMYWYQQKSSQAPKLLFHYYDKDFNNEADTPDNFQSRRPNTSFCFLDIRSPGLGDTAMYLCATSKDRNTGELFFGEGSRLTVL.

The chain employs TRBV5-4 and TRBJ2-6, with D hard to call. The germline CDR1 and CDR2 sequences are SGHNT and YYREEE (reference sequence). V gave up 1 base and J gave up 3 bases, with 5 bases separating them. There are 14 residues in the CDR3. CDR3: CASSLNRGANVLTF. CDR3 nucleotide sequence: TGTGCCAGCAGCTTGAATCGTGGGGCCAACGTCCTGACTTTC.

The chain has TRBV6-4 and TRBJ1-2, with D uncertain. The CDR3 is made up of 15 amino acids. Germline V gene lookup returns CDR1 MRHNA and CDR2 SNTAGT. V dropped 6 bases and J dropped 7 bases, with 21 bases sitting between them. In nucleotides, the CDR3 is TGTGCCAGCAGCGACGCTCGCTGGGGAAGTGGTGGCTACACCTTC. Amino acid sequence: CASSDARWGSGGYTF.

This clone has just a few counts. This sequence joins TRBV28 and TRBJ2-1; 8 nucleotides agree with TRBD2. The CDR3 spans 16 residues. V was clipped by 10 bases and J by 4 bases; unmatched bases: 15. Per germline, CDR1 MDHEN and CDR2 SYDVKM. The CDR3 sequence is CATFNLLADQYNEQFF. Written as DNA, the CDR3 is TGTGCCACCTTTAACCTACTAGCGGACCAATACAATGAGCAGTTCTTC.

The chain recombines TRBV28 with TRBJ2-3; D remains ambiguous. Trimming removed 9 bases from V and 5 bases from J, with 9 bases in between. The germline CDR1 and CDR2 sequences are MDHEN and SYDVKM. The CDR3 has 11 amino acids. This CDR3 is CASRARDTQYF. The DNA for the CDR3 is TGTGCCAGTAGGGCTAGAGATACGCAGTATTTT.

The chain recombines TRBV5-8 with TRBJ2-7; D not certain. Germline CDR1 reads SGHTS; CDR2 reads YDEGEE. This CDR3 region has 16 residues. Trimming pared 1 base from V and 4 bases from J, leaving 18 bases between. The CDR3 bases are TGTGCCAGCAGCTTGAGGGTTATGGGCCGACCTTACGAGCAGTACTTC. It is translated as CASSLRVMGRPYEQYF.

This clone appeared a few times. Different DNA sequences within this sample yield the same CDR3. The V and J genes are TRBV5-1 and TRBJ2-5; 8 bases agree with TRBD1. Unmatched junction bases numbered 1, after V lost 2 bases and J lost 4 bases. Per germline, CDR1 SGHRS and CDR2 YFSETQ. The CDR3 spans 13 residues. The CDR3 loop is CASSLQGGETQYF. CDR3 nucleotides: TGCGCCAGCAGCTTACAGGGGGGAGAGACCCAGTACTTC.

This clone came up a few times. The CDR3 loop is CASSPHSGASSYEQYF. CDR3 DNA sequence: TGTGCCAGCAGCCCCCATTCGGGCGCCAGCTCCTACGAGCAGTACTTC. This rearrangement joins TRBV9 to TRBJ2-7; no clear D gene. This CDR3 has 16 residues. The V and J ends lost 4 bases and 0 bases respectively, with 17 bases between them. From germline, CDR1 is SGDLS and CDR2 YYNGEE. Using reference TRBV9 and TRBJ2-7 for the parts outside the CDR3, the full variable domain is DSGVTQTPKHLITATGQRVTLRCSPRSGDLSVYWYQQSLDQGLQFLIQYYNGEERAKGNILERFSAQQFPDLHSELNLSSLELGDSALYFCASSPHSGASSYEQYFGPGTRLTVT.

This clone was picked up a small number of times. The V and J genes are TRBV19 and TRBJ2-4; 7 bases match TRBD1. CDR3 length: 15 amino acids. CDR1 LNHDA and CDR2 SQIVND come from the germline V gene (reference sequence). V lost 5 bases, J lost 7 bases, and 11 bases stayed unmatched. In DNA, the CDR3 is TGTGCCAGTAGTCGCCCCGGGACAGCAACTAACATTCAGTACTTC. Its translation: CASSRPGTATNIQYF.

This clone has a single count. The rearrangement links TRBV5-5 to TRBJ2-5; unclear D gene. V was trimmed by 4 bases and J by 5 bases, leaving 6 bases between them. Germline lookup yields CDR1 SGHKS and CDR2 YYEKEE (reference sequence). This CDR3 contains 11 residues. This chain's CDR3 is CASSLWETQYF. The CDR3 coding sequence is TGTGCCAGCAGCCTCTGGGAGACCCAGTACTTC.

This clone was detected a few times. The chain is built from TRBV30 and TRBJ1-2; maybe TRBD1 (5 bases). Trimming cost V 2 bases and J 2 bases, with 9 bases left between them. In germline, CDR1 is GTSNPN, CDR2 SVGIG (reference sequence). CDR3 length equals 13 residues. The CDR3 sequence: CAWSRGANYGYTF. As DNA, the CDR3 is TGTGCCTGGAGTAGGGGCGCCAACTATGGCTACACCTTC.